This TCR beta chain was documented in a study of patients and donors after allogeneic stem cell transplantation. This CDR3 spans 12 amino acids. Trimming removed 6 bases from V and 7 bases from J, with 12 bases in between. Only a few counts were recorded for this clonotype. TCRdb used MiXCR to reprocess the RT-PCR reads, holding one entry per CDR3 protein. The sample yields around 150,000 distinct CDR3 sequences, approximately 28% seen once. Sequencing was carried out using blood, either unsorted or a sorted T cell fraction (not recorded which). This receptor was taken from a human donor who was either an allogeneic HSCT recipient or a stem cell or donor lymphocyte infusion donor (not recorded which). It is not recorded whose cells these are; they may come from a transplant donor. The V and J genes are TRBV12-3 or TRBV12-4 and TRBJ1-2; D is unclear. CDR3 residues: CASRNPGSGYTF. Here the CDR3 DNA reads TGTGCCAGCAGAAACCCAGGATCTGGCTACACCTTC.